This T cell receptor beta chain was recovered during a study of T cell repertoires in cytomegalovirus infection. Study information: An indication of both CMV infection and matching HLA type came from public TCR beta signatures.

Each CDR3 protein is one row after TCRdb ran MiXCR on the reads. The sample consists of about 260,000 distinct CDR3 sequences, about 13% of them appearing once. In its sample, this clonotype was seen many times. No antigen is known for it. Study-wide results and caveats: Adding up the frequency of public TCR beta families identified people who carried CMV plus the relevant HLA. Ex vivo, HLA-C-restricted CMV-specific TCR beta clonotypes prevailed over the rest of the response.

Losses at the gene ends were 5 bases for V and 4 bases for J; bases not matched to a gene: 6. This CDR3 contains 14 residues. The sequenced sample consisted of PBMCs. This chain uses TRBV12-3 or TRBV12-4 with TRBJ2-7, with TRBD1 matching over 9 bases. This sequence was found in a human donor in good health (CMV status not recorded). Some clones in this sample may be carry-over from other donors' samples. The CDR3 loop reads CASSPGTGWYEQYF. CDR3 DNA: TGTGCCAGCAGTCCCGGGACAGGGTGGTACGAGCAGTACTTC.